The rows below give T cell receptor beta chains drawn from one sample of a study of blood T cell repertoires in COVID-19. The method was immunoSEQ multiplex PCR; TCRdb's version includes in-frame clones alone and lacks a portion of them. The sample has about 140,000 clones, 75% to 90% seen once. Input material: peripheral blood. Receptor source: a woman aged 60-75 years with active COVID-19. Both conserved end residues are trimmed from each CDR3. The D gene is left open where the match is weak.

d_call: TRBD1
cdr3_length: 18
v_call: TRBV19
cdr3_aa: ASSGTIRDREPLVNQPQH

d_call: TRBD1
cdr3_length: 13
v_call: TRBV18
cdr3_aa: ASSPQMGQPYGYT

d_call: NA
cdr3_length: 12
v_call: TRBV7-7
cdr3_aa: ASSPSQGAYEQY

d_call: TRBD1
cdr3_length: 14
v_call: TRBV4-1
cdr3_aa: ASSQTGTAPDQPQH

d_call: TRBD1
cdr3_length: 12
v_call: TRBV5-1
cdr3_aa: ASSLWTGGKTQY

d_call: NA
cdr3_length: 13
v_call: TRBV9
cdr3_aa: ASSASGTPTYEQY

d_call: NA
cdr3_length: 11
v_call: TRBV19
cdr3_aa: ASSITGSDEQF

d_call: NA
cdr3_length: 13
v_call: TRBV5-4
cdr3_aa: ASSLLELAHNEQF

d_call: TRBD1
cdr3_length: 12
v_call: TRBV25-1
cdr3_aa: ASSATGQAYEQY

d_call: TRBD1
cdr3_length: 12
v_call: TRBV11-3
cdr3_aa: ASSSGQGNTEAF

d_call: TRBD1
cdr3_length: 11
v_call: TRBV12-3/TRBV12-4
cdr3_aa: ASSRGQIYGYT

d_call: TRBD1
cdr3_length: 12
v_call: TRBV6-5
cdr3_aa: ASSPGQDSYEQY

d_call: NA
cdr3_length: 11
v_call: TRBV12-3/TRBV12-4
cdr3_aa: ASARGGNQPQH

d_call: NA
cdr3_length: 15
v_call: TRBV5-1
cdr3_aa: ASSLAGNLATNEKLF

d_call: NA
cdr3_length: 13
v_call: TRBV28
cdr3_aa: ASSYVRPSGGELF

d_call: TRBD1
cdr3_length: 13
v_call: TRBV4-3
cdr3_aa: ASSYTGTGVDEQY

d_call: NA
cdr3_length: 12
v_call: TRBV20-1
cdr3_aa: SASIRTTREKLF

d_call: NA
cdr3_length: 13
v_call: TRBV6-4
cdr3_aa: ASSRPAGSRYEQY

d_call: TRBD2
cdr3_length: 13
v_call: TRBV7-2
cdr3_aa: ASSLSASGSYEQF

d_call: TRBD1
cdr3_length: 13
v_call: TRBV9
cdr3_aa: ASSADRGGFYEQY

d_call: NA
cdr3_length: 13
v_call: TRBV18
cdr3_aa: ASSPRATTAYEQY

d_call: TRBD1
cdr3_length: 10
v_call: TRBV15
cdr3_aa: ATRRDSYGYT

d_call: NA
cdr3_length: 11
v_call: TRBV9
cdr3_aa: ASSVGGPGELF